The entry that follows covers one TCR beta chain sequence. Assay used: immunoSEQ multiplex PCR; TCRdb lists only in-frame clones, some missing. The sample lists 360,000 or so clones; 87% were seen once. This specimen comes from a study of blood T cell repertoires in COVID-19. Participant reports of clinical history set cohort assignment. The V end lost 3 bases, the J end lost 0 bases, and 20 bases lay between the germline ends. This CDR3 is 18 amino acids long. This TCR came from a woman between 25 and 40 years old who had recovered from COVID-19. The V call is TRBV23-1, the J call TRBJ1-1, with D possibly matching TRBD1 (5 bases). TRBV23-1 is given ORF status, its function remaining uncertain. What was sequenced was PBMCs or T cells enriched from blood (not recorded which). This CDR3 is CASSHLTRGGSVNTEAFF. The CDR3 DNA reads TGCGCCAGCAGTCACCTGACTCGGGGGGGTAGTGTGAACACTGAAGCTTTCTTT.